This T cell receptor beta chain was documented in a study of CD8+ T cells in alopecia areata. Study-level points and caveats: Resident alphabeta T cells of normal skin are also sequenced in scalp samples. Patients showed less clear TCR sequence sharing than mice, possibly partly because of HLA diversity. An increase in clonality over normal scalp was evident in lesional scalp, especially alopecia totalis/universalis.

V dropped 7 bases and J dropped 6 bases, with 10 bases sitting between them. CDR1 is SEHNR, CDR2 FQNEAQ, per germline (reference sequence). The CDR3 is 12 amino acids. The authors sorted CD4+ and CD8+ T cells from PBMCs. After isolation, RNA underwent reverse transcription to generate cDNA as the sequencing template. TCRdb's table, derived via immunoSEQ multiplex PCR, lists solely in-frame clones and lacks some. The data hold approximately 30,000 clones, with approximately 52% observed a single time. Concerning this clone itself: Its antigen is unknown.

The receptor was isolated from a human donor with alopecia areata. The sequencing sample was made of NKG2D-high CD8+ T cells sorted from blood. The chain recombines TRBV7-9 with TRBJ2-1; TRBD2 is a possible D gene (5 bases). This CDR3 is CASTGSTNEQFF. In nucleotides, the CDR3 is TGTGCCAGCACGGGGTCGACCAATGAGCAGTTCTTC.